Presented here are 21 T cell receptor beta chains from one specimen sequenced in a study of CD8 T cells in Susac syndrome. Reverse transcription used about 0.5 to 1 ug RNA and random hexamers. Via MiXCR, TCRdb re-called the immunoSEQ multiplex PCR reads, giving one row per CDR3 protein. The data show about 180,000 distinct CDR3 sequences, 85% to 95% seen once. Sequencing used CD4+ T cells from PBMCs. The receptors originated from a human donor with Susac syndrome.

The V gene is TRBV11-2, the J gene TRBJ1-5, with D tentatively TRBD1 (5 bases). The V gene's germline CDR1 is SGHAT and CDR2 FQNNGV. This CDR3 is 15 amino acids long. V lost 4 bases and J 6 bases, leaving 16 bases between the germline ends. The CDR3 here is CASSSLRDGGQPQHF. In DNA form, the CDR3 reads TGTGCCAGCAGCTCACTCAGGGATGGCGGTCAGCCCCAGCATTTT.

CDR3 nucleotides: TGTGCCAGCAGCATCGGGGAGATCACCGGGGAGCTGTTTTTT. It is translated as CASSIGEITGELFF. This chain joins TRBV7-6 and TRBJ2-2; TRBD2 is a possible D gene (5 bases). Trimming pared 5 bases from V and 4 bases from J, leaving 11 bases between. From germline, CDR1 is SGHVS and CDR2 FNYEAQ. The CDR3 runs 14 residues.

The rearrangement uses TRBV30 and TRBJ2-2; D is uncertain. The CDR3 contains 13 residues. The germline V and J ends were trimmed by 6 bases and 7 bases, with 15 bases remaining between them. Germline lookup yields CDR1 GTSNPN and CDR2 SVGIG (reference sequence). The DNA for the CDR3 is TGTGCCTGTGGGGAAAGTCGGAACGGGGAGCTGTTTTTT. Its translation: CACGESRNGELFF.

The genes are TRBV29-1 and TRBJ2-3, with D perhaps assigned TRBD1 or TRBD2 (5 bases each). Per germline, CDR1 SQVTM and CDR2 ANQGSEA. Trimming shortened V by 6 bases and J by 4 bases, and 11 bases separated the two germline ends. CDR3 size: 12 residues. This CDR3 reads CSVPRGPDTQYF. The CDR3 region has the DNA TGCAGCGTCCCTCGGGGCCCAGATACGCAGTATTTT.

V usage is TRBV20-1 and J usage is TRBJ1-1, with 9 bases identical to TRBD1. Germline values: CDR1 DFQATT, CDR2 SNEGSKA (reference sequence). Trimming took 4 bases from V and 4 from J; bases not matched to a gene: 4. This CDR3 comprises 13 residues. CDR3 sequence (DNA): TGCAGTGCTAACCGGGACAGGGCCACTGAAGCTTTCTTT. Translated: CSANRDRATEAFF.

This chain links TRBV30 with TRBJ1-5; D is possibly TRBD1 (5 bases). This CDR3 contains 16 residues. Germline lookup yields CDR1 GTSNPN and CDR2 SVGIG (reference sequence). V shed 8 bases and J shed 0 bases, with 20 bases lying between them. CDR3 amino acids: CAGGISSGSSNQPQHF. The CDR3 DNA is TGTGCCGGGGGTATCTCATCTGGCTCTAGCAATCAGCCCCAGCATTTT.

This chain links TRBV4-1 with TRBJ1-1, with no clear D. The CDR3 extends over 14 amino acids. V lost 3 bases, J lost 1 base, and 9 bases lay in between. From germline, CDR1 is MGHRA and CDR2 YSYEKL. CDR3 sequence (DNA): TGCGCCAGCAGCCACCCGACGAGGAACACTGAAGCTTTCTTT. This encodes CASSHPTRNTEAFF.

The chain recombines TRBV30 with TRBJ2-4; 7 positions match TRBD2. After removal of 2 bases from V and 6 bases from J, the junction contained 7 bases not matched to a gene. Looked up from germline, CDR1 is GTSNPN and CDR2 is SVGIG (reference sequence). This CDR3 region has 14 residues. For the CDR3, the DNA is TGTGCCTGGAGTTTGGGGGGGAAGGGAAACATTCAGTACTTC. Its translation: CAWSLGGKGNIQYF. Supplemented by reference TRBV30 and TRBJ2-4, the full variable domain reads SQTIHQWPATLVQPVGSPLSLECTVEGTSNPNLYWYRQAAGRGLQLLFYSVGIGQISSEVPQNLSASRPQDRQFILSSKKLLLSDSGFYLCAWSLGGKGNIQYFGAGTRLSVL.

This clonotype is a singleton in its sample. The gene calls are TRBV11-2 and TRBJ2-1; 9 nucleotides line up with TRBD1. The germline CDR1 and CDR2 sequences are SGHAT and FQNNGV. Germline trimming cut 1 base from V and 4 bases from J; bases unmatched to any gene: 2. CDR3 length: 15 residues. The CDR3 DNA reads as TGTGCCAGCAGCTTAGTACAGGGGGCTTACAATGAGCAGTTCTTC. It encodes CASSLVQGAYNEQFF. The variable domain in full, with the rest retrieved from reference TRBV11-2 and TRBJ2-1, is EAGVAQSPRYKIIEKRQSVAFWCNPISGHATLYWYQQILGQGPKLLIQFQNNGVVDDSQLPKDRFSAERLKGVDSTLKIQPAKLEDSAVYLCASSLVQGAYNEQFFGPGTRLTVL.

The CDR3 DNA sequence: TGCGCCAGCAGCTTGGCCCCGGGACAGGGTTACACCGGGGAGCTGTTTTTT. Its translation is CASSLAPGQGYTGELFF. The chain recombines TRBV5-1 with TRBJ2-2; 9 bases fit TRBD1. CDR3 size: 17 residues. Germline CDR1 SGHRS, CDR2 YFSETQ. V dropped 0 bases and J dropped 3; count of bases not matched to a gene: 6.

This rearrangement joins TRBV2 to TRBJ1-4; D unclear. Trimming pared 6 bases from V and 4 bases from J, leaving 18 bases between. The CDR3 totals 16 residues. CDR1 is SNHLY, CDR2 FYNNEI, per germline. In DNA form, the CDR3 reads TGTGCCAGCAGAGACGGAACACCCAGGATTAATGAAAAACTGTTTTTT. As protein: CASRDGTPRINEKLFF.

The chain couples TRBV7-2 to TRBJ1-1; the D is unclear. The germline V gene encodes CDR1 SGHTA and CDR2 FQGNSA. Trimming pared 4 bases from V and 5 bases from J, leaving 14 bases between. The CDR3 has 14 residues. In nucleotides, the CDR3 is TGTGCCAGCAGCTCGGACCCGATGAGGACTGAAGCTTTCTTT. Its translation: CASSSDPMRTEAFF.

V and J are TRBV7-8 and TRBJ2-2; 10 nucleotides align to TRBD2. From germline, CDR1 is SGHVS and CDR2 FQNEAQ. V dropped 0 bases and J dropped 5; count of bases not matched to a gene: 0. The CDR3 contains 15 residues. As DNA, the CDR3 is TGTGCCAGCAGCTTAGCACTAGCGGGGACCGGGGAGCTGTTTTTT. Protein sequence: CASSLALAGTGELFF.

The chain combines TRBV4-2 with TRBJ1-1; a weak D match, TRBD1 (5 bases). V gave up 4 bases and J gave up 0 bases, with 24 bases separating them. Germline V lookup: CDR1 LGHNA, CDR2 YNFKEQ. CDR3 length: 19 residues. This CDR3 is CASSPRRTGGVLMNTEAFF. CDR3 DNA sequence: TGTGCCAGCAGCCCGCGGAGGACGGGGGGAGTTCTGATGAACACTGAAGCTTTCTTT.

The DNA for the CDR3 is TGTGCCAGCAGCCAAGAGGTAAACTATGGCTACACCTTC. Its protein product is CASSQEVNYGYTF. This chain links TRBV3-1 with TRBJ1-2; D is undetermined. The CDR3 runs 13 residues. Germline CDR1 LGHDT, CDR2 YNNKEL (reference sequence). With 0 bases removed from V and 2 bases from J, the gap between germline ends came to 4 bases.

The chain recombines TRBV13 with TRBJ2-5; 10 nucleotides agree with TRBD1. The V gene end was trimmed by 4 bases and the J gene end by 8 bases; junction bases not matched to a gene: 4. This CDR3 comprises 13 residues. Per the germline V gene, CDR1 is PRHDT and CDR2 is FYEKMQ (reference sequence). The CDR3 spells CASSSGQGDTQYF. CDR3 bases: TGTGCCAGCAGCTCCGGACAGGGGGATACCCAGTACTTC.

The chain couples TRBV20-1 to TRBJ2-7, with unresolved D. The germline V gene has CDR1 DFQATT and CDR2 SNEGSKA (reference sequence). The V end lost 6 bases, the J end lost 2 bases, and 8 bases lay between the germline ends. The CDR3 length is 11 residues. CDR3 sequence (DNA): TGCAGTGCCCCAGCCCCCTACGAGCAGTACTTC. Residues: CSAPAPYEQYF.

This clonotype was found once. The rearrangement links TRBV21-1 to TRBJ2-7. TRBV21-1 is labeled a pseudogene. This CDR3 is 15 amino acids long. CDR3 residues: CASRRAVYSSYEQYF. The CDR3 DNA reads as TGTGCCAGCAGAAGAGCGGTTTATAGCTCCTACGAGCAGTACTTC.

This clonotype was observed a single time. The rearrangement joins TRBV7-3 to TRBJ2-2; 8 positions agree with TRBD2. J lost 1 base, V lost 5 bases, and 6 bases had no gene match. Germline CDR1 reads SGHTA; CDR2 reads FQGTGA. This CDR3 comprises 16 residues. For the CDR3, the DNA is TGTGCCAGCAGCGACCAGCGGGGGCGGAACACCGGGGAGCTGTTTTTT. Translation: CASSDQRGRNTGELFF.

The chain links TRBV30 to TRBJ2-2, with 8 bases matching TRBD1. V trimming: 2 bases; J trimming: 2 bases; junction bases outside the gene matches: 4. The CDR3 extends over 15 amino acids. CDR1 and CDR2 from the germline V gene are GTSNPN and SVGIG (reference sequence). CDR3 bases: TGTGCCTGGAGTCCTGGACAGGGTAACACCGGGGAGCTGTTTTTT. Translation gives CAWSPGQGNTGELFF.

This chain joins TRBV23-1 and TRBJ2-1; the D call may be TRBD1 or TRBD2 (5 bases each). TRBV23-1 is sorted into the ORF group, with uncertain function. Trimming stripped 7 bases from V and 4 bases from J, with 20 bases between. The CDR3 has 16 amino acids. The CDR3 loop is CASITPDSGSYNEQFF. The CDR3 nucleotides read TGCGCCAGCATTACCCCCGACAGCGGAAGTTACAATGAGCAGTTCTTC.